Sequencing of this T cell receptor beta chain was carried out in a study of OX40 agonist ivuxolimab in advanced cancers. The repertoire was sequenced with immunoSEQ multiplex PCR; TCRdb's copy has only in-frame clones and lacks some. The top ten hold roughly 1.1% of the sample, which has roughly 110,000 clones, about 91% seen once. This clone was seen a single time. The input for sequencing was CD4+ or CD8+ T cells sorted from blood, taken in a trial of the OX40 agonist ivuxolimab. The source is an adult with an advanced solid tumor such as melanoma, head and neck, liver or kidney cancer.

The CDR3 reads CASRWTGGPEAFF. For the CDR3, the DNA is TGTGCCAGCCGATGGACGGGGGGGCCTGAAGCTTTCTTT. The V call is TRBV11-2, the J call TRBJ1-1; D is perhaps TRBD1 (6 bases). This CDR3 has 13 residues. Looked up from germline, CDR1 is SGHAT and CDR2 is FQNNGV. V was clipped by 8 bases and J by 6 bases, with 16 bases between them.